The present T cell receptor (beta chain) was sequenced within a study of neoadjuvant anti-PD-1 for oral cavity cancer. As for the study in general: Non-progressing patients received a fourth nivolumab dose near day 43, then surgery on days 50-56. Overall study findings and caveats: Treg/Th17 ratio rose with pretreatment blood and fell with post-treatment tumor TCRbeta clonality.

PBMC libraries mostly used about 500 ng of input genomic DNA, with six replicates per sample. TCRdb's table, derived via immunoSEQ multiplex PCR, lists solely in-frame clones and lacks some. Seen here are over 12,000 clones, 70% to 80% observed once, and the top ten hold approximately 3%. A remark on this clone: Its antigen is still unknown.

From germline, CDR1 is MNHEY and CDR2 SMNVEV (reference sequence). There are 13 residues in the CDR3. The V and J ends lost 3 bases and 7 bases respectively, with 13 bases between them. This clonotype originated in a person aged 40 to 85 with oral cavity squamous cell carcinoma. The starting material was PBMCs, obtained before nivolumab (anti-PD-1) treatment. The chain joins TRBV27 to TRBJ2-7, with D unresolved. The CDR3: CASSFDPSSEQYF. Written as DNA, the CDR3 is TGTGCCAGCAGTTTTGATCCCTCGAGTGAGCAGTACTTC.